Here is one T cell receptor beta chain with its context. The antigen is unknown. The source of the sample is a study of T cell responses to AZD1222 COVID-19 vaccine. V lost 2 bases and J lost 5, with 6 bases in between. Germline values: CDR1 MGHRA, CDR2 YSYEKL. The CDR3 sequence is 13 residues long. Whole-study results and caveats: Donors were largely white British and mainly female; clonal diversity was possibly underestimated. The study sampled repertoires only after the peak T cell response.

TCRdb's table, derived via immunoSEQ multiplex PCR, lists solely in-frame clones and lacks some. The sample lists tens of thousands of clones, around 89% seen once, with 9% to 10% in the top ten. This TCR derives from an adult who received the MenACWY meningococcal vaccine as a control. The chain employs TRBV4-1 and TRBJ2-2, with no clear D. The source was peripheral blood, collected 28 days after the second dose of the MenACWY control vaccine. The CDR3 coding sequence is TGCGCCAGCAGCCAACCTGGGACCGGGGAGCTGTTTTTT. It is translated as CASSQPGTGELFF.